A single sample is the source of the 10 T cell receptor beta chains below, sequenced in a study of cytomegalovirus exposure and HLA in healthy donors. Primers: 60 Vbeta forward and 13 Jbeta reverse. Produced via immunoSEQ multiplex PCR; TCRdb's table is partial and in-frame only. The data contain around 130,000 clones, roughly 80% of them seen just once; the ten biggest clones take up 2.1%. Sequenced: PBMCs. Receptor source: a man younger than 45 in good health and CMV-seronegative.

V usage is TRBV27 and J usage is TRBJ1-2; D is perhaps TRBD1 (6 bases). CDR1 is MNHEY and CDR2 is SMNVEV in the germline V gene (reference sequence). V was cut by 5 bases and J by 2 bases, with 15 bases left in between. CDR3 size: 15 residues. The CDR3 region has the DNA TGTGCCAGCAGTCCCCGAGAGGGGGTAAACTATGGCTACACCTTC. It is translated as CASSPREGVNYGYTF.

The gene calls are TRBV5-1 and TRBJ2-7; D gene unclear. The CDR3 has 13 amino acids. CDR1 and CDR2 from the germline V gene are SGHRS and YFSETQ. The V gene lost 0 bases and the J gene lost 0 bases, with 4 bases spanning the gap. CDR3 amino acids: CASSLDISYEQYF. The CDR3 DNA sequence: TGCGCCAGCAGCTTGGACATCTCCTACGAGCAGTACTTC. Supplemented by reference TRBV5-1 and TRBJ2-7, the full variable domain reads KAGVTQTPRYLIKTRGQQVTLSCSPISGHRSVSWYQQTPGQGLQFLFEYFSETQRNKGNFPGRFSGRQFSNSRSEMNVSTLELGDSALYLCASSLDISYEQYFGPGTRLTVT.

The V call is TRBV19, the J call TRBJ1-5, with no clear D. The V end lost 1 base, the J end lost 7 bases, and 8 bases lay between the germline ends. Germline CDR1 reads LNHDA; CDR2 reads SQIVND (reference sequence). There are 13 residues in the CDR3. CDR3 DNA: TGTGCCAGTAGTATAGGTCCTGGCCAGCCCCAGCATTTT. This encodes CASSIGPGQPQHF.

Concerning this clone: The junction does not match germline at one end; this may be a read error. In DNA, the CDR3 is TGTGCCAGCAGTGAGCTAAATACCGTTGGGGCCAACGGCCTGACTTTC. Translated, it gives CASSELNTVGANGLTF. J is TRBJ2-6 and V is TRBV6-1; D might be TRBD1 (5 bases). This CDR3 is built from 16 residues. CDR1 is MNHNS and CDR2 is SASEGT in the germline V gene.

This chain links TRBV5-1 with TRBJ2-1, with TRBD2 matching over 15 bases. Trimming cost V 7 bases and J 6 bases; bases outside gene matches: 5. Germline V gives CDR1 SGHRS, CDR2 YFSETQ. This CDR3 spans 15 amino acids. The CDR3 nucleotides are TGCGCCAGCGGGACTAGCGGGGGGTTACCCAATGAGCAGTTCTTC. Its translation: CASGTSGGLPNEQFF.

This clone has a handful of counts. This chain uses TRBV5-5 with TRBJ1-1; TRBD1 aligns across 7 bases. The CDR3 consists of 15 residues. Trimming took 0 bases from V and 1 from J; bases not matched to a gene: 3. Germline lookup yields CDR1 SGHKS and CDR2 YYEKEE (reference sequence). The DNA for the CDR3 is TGTGCCAGCAGCTTGGATTGGGACAGGAACACTGAAGCTTTCTTT. The encoded protein is CASSLDWDRNTEAFF. Full variable domain (outside the CDR3, taken from reference TRBV5-5 and TRBJ1-1): DAGVTQSPTHLIKTRGQQVTLRCSPISGHKSVSWYQQVLGQGPQFIFQYYEKEERGRGNFPDRFSARQFPNYSSELNVNALLLGDSALYLCASSLDWDRNTEAFFGQGTRLTVV.

The sample holds one count of this clone. This rearrangement joins TRBV5-1 to TRBJ1-1; 7 bases are a match to TRBD1. The V gene end was trimmed by 4 bases and the J gene end by 2 bases; junction bases not matched to a gene: 8. Per germline, CDR1 SGHRS and CDR2 YFSETQ. The CDR3 runs to 15 residues. In DNA form, the CDR3 reads TGCGCCAGCAGCCAGCCCGGGACAGTAAACACTGAAGCTTTCTTT. It codes for CASSQPGTVNTEAFF. Full variable domain (outside the CDR3, taken from reference TRBV5-1 and TRBJ1-1): KAGVTQTPRYLIKTRGQQVTLSCSPISGHRSVSWYQQTPGQGLQFLFEYFSETQRNKGNFPGRFSGRQFSNSRSEMNVSTLELGDSALYLCASSQPGTVNTEAFFGQGTRLTVV.

CDR3 nucleotide sequence: TGTGCCAGCAGTGATCTGACTCGGAACACGAACGCCATATATTTT. Its protein is CASSDLTRNTNAIYF. The chain combines TRBV25-1 with TRBJ1-3; D unclear. V lost 3 bases to trimming and J lost 11 bases, with 20 bases between them. CDR1 is MGHDK, CDR2 SYGVNS, per germline. This CDR3 has 15 residues.

This clone was counted between two and nine times. This rearrangement joins TRBV5-1 to TRBJ2-5, with a weak D call TRBD2 (5 bases). The J call may be mistaken, given a closer DNA end match to TRBJ2-7. This CDR3 is 14 amino acids long. Germline loops: CDR1 SGHRS, CDR2 YFSETQ. The CDR3 sequence is CASSNPGFSYEQYF. CDR3 DNA: TGCGCCAGCAGCAACCCGGGGTTCTCCTACGAGCAGTACTTC.

The chain is built from TRBV7-9 and TRBJ1-3; D remains ambiguous. This CDR3 comprises 15 residues. Trimming stripped 2 bases from V and 8 bases from J, with 16 bases between. CDR1 and CDR2 from the germline V gene are SEHNR and FQNEAQ (reference sequence). In DNA, the CDR3 is TGTGCCAGCAGCTTAACGGTGTCCCCCGGGTACACCATATATTTT. Amino acid sequence: CASSLTVSPGYTIYF.